This passage covers 20 T cell receptor beta chains from one sample sequenced in a study of T cells in women clearing cervical HPV infection. Only in-frame clones appear in the TCRdb table, and some are missing; sequencing was by immunoSEQ multiplex PCR. Here the sample table reports tens of thousands of clones. Sequenced: blood buffy coat. The receptors were gathered from a woman aged 18-69 years with a cervical HPV16 infection that either progressed to CIN3+ or cleared (not recorded which).

The part of the CDR3 DNA that was read is TGCAGCGTCCTCGGCCAGGCAGGAATCAATGAG. Its translation is CSVLGQAGINE. The entire CDR3 reads CSVLGQAGINEQFF. V and J are TRBV29-1 and TRBJ2-1; D gene unclear. The CDR3 is cut off 3 residues early in the read; its end comes from the germline J gene. Germline V gene sequence: CDR1 SQVTM, CDR2 ANQGSEA. V was pared by 6 bases and J by 6 bases, with 18 bases between. CDR3 size: 14 residues.

Worth noting for this clone: Read data end 3 residues before the CDR3 end; the end is taken from the germline J gene. V is TRBV6-4 and J is TRBJ2-1, with 9 bases fitting TRBD2. CDR3 length: 16 residues. The germline gives CDR1 MRHNA, CDR2 SNTAGT. V shed 0 bases and J 5 bases; nucleotides not matched to a gene: 5. CDR3 DNA (partial): TGTGCCAGCAGTGACTCGGGGCGGGGGGGAGACAATGAG. The encoded protein is CASSDSGRGGDNE. The entire CDR3 sequence reads CASSDSGRGGDNEQFF.

With regard to this clone: The read falls 3 residues short of the CDR3 end, and the missing part is taken from the germline J gene. The genes are TRBV10-2 and TRBJ2-7, with TRBD1 as a possible D gene (6 bases). Trimming pared 10 bases from V and 5 bases from J, leaving 21 bases between. CDR3 length equals 14 residues. Germline CDR1 is WSHSY and CDR2 is SAAADI. The part of the CDR3 DNA that was read is TGCGCCACCGAAGAGCCCCCGGGGACACACGAG. It is translated as CATEEPPGTHE. The full CDR3 protein is CATEEPPGTHEQYF.

As to this clone: The CDR3 end lies 3 residues beyond the end of the read and is filled in from the germline J gene. This chain uses TRBV20-1 with TRBJ1-5, with 7 bases lining up with TRBD1. Trimming cost V 3 bases and J 7 bases; bases outside gene matches: 12. CDR1 and CDR2 (germline): DFQATT, SNEGSKA (reference sequence). CDR3 length equals 15 residues. CDR3 residues: CSASSARGLGQPQHF. The DNA read from the CDR3 is TGCAGTGCTAGCTCTGCTAGGGGGCTCGGACAGCCC.

As for this clone: The observed sequence ends 3 residues before the CDR3 terminus, with the missing tail filled in from the germline J gene. This chain joins TRBV20-1 and TRBJ2-7, with 10 bases matching TRBD1. The CDR3 covers 14 residues. Germline V gives CDR1 DFQATT, CDR2 SNEGSKA (reference sequence). The V gene end was trimmed by 0 bases and the J gene end by 5 bases; junction bases not matched to a gene: 4. The sequenced CDR3 bases are TGCAGTGCTAGAGATCGGACAGGGGGGAACGAG. Its protein product is CSARDRTGGNE. The full-length CDR3 reads as CSARDRTGGNEQYF.

Note on this clone: Read sequence stops 3 residues before the CDR3 end, and the germline J gene provides the missing end. V and J are TRBV7-8 and TRBJ1-5; D not certain. The CDR3 has 15 residues. Germline V gene sequence: CDR1 SGHVS, CDR2 FQNEAQ. V lost 4 bases and J lost 0, with 10 bases in between. The DNA read from the CDR3 is TGTGCCAGCAGCTCCAGAACGATTAGCAATCAGCCC. Its translation is CASSSRTISNQP. The whole CDR3 sequence is CASSSRTISNQPQHF.

In the case of this clone: Sequencing ends 3 residues short of the CDR3 end; the germline J gene provides the rest. The chain couples TRBV14 to TRBJ1-1; 8 nucleotides match TRBD1. Germline CDR1 is SGHDN and CDR2 is FVKESK. CDR3 length: 14 residues. The CDR3 here is CASSQLGTGREAFF. The CDR3 DNA, read in part, is TGTGCCAGCAGCCAACTGGGGACAGGTAGAGAA.

Of note for this clone: The read ends 3 residues shy of where the CDR3 ends; the end is completed using the germline J gene. The V call is TRBV7-9, the J call TRBJ1-6, with a weak D call TRBD1 (6 bases). The CDR3 sequence is 13 residues long. The germline V gene encodes CDR1 SEHNR and CDR2 FQNEAQ (reference sequence). Trimming cost V 1 base and J 8 bases, with 6 bases left between them. The covered CDR3 bases are TGTGCCAGCAGCTTAGAGGGGGATTCACCC. Translation: CASSLEGDSP. The complete CDR3 protein is CASSLEGDSPLHF.

On this clone: The read is 3 residues too short to cover the CDR3 end, so that end is filled in from the germline J gene. This sequence joins TRBV19 and TRBJ1-5; the D is unclear. The germline V gene has CDR1 LNHDA and CDR2 SQIVND (reference sequence). This CDR3 spans 13 amino acids. The germline V and J ends were trimmed by 6 bases and 1 base, with 7 bases remaining between them. The CDR3 reads CASRGRSNQPQHF. The sequenced CDR3 bases are TGTGCCAGTAGAGGCCGAAGCAATCAGCCC.

The CDR3 here is CAWSPRLGSPLHF. The CDR3 DNA, read in part, is TGTGCCTGGAGTCCTCGCCTAGGATCACCC. The V and J genes are TRBV30 and TRBJ1-6; D is unclear. Coverage ceases 3 residues before the CDR3 finishes, and the germline J gene fills in the end. Germline values: CDR1 GTSNPN, CDR2 SVGIG (reference sequence). The CDR3 consists of 13 residues. V gave up 2 bases and J gave up 10 bases, with 12 bases separating them. The whole variable domain, filled in from reference TRBV30 and TRBJ1-6, reads SQTIHQWPATLVQPVGSPLSLECTVEGTSNPNLYWYRQAAGRGLQLLFYSVGIGQISSEVPQNLSASRPQDRQFILSSKKLLLSDSGFYLCAWSPRLGSPLHFGNGTRLTVT.

On this clone itself: The CDR3 end lies 3 residues beyond the end of the read and is filled in from the germline J gene. The chain employs TRBV7-8 and TRBJ2-4; D is possibly TRBD1 (6 bases). The V end lost 4 bases, the J end lost 5 bases, and 9 bases lay between the germline ends. Germline V gene data show CDR1 as SGHVS and CDR2 as FQNEAQ. CDR3 size: 13 residues. This CDR3 reads CASSSDRQNIQYF. The CDR3 DNA, read in part, is TGTGCCAGCAGCTCGGACAGACAAAACATT.

In the case of this clone: The read stops 3 residues short of the end of the CDR3; the missing end is completed from the germline J gene. The chain uses TRBV20-1 and TRBJ1-2; 7 positions agree with TRBD1. The ends lost 8 bases at V and 4 bases at J; junction bases unmatched: 16. Per the germline V gene, CDR1 is DFQATT and CDR2 is SNEGSKA (reference sequence). The CDR3 totals 15 residues. CDR3 protein: CSCRDSNGEGYGYTF. CDR3 DNA, as far as it was read: TGCAGTTGTCGGGACAGCAATGGCGAGGGCTATGGC.

On this clone itself: The read ends 3 residues early relative to the CDR3; the germline J gene fills the gap. The chain couples TRBV10-2 to TRBJ2-3; weak D call: TRBD1 (5 bases). From germline, CDR1 is WSHSY and CDR2 SAAADI. Trimming removed 6 bases at V and 2 bases at J, with 6 bases between. The CDR3 loop spans 12 amino acids. Partial CDR3 DNA: TGCGCCAGCAGGGACAACACAGATACG. Protein: CASRDNTDT. The entire CDR3 sequence reads CASRDNTDTQYF.

CDR3 bases read: TGTGCCAGCAGCCCCAGGGGGGCGGTCGCCTACGAG. This codes for CASSPRGAVAYE. The full CDR3 protein reads CASSPRGAVAYEQYF. The chain is built from TRBV7-3 and TRBJ2-7; D is perhaps TRBD1 (7 bases). The read comes to an end 3 residues before the CDR3 does, leaving the germline J gene to fill in the end. Germline-derived CDR1 and CDR2 are SGHTA and FQGTGA. The V end lost 5 bases, the J end lost 2 bases, and 16 bases lay between the germline ends. The CDR3 loop spans 15 amino acids.

For this clone: The read finishes 3 residues shy of the CDR3 end, and the germline J gene is used to complete it. V gene TRBV20-1 combines with J gene TRBJ1-4, with D perhaps TRBD1 (6 bases). The ends were cut back, 5 bases at V and 0 bases at J, with 10 bases in the middle. The CDR3 covers 14 residues. Germline V lookup: CDR1 DFQATT, CDR2 SNEGSKA (reference sequence). CDR3 sequence reads: CSAYSGATNEKLFF. CDR3 DNA (partial): TGCAGTGCTTATTCAGGGGCAACTAATGAAAAA.

Points on this clone: Sequencing ends 3 residues short of the CDR3 end; the germline J gene provides the rest. The V gene is TRBV4-1, the J gene TRBJ1-1, with a weak D call TRBD1 (5 bases). Germline V gene lookup returns CDR1 MGHRA and CDR2 YSYEKL. The CDR3 covers 14 residues. The part of the CDR3 DNA that was read is TGCGCCAGCAGCCAAGAACGGGGGGGTCCTAAG. Translation: CASSQERGGPK. The whole CDR3 reads CASSQERGGPKAFF.

About this clone itself: The CDR3 end falls 3 residues outside the read, so it is completed with the germline J gene. The chain is built from TRBV30 and TRBJ1-2; TRBD1 aligns across 9 bases. The CDR3 is 17 amino acids. Germline loops: CDR1 GTSNPN, CDR2 SVGIG (reference sequence). The CDR3 spells CAWSASYGTGPYYDYTF. The CDR3 bases that were read are TGTGCCTGGAGTGCCTCCTACGGGACAGGGCCCTATTACGAC.

Comments on this clone: The observed sequence ends 3 residues before the CDR3 terminus, with the missing tail filled in from the germline J gene. This sequence joins TRBV4-2 and TRBJ1-3, with D hard to call. V shed 1 base and J shed 4 bases, with 5 bases lying between them. Germline-derived CDR1 and CDR2 are LGHNA and YNFKEQ. The CDR3 consists of 13 residues. CDR3 in amino acids: CASSQASGNTIYF. The covered CDR3 bases are TGTGCCAGCAGCCAAGCCTCGGGAAACACC.

Worth noting for this clone: The read ends 3 residues shy of where the CDR3 ends; the end is completed using the germline J gene. This rearrangement joins TRBV7-2 to TRBJ2-5; D is possibly TRBD2 (6 bases). CDR3 length: 17 amino acids. The V and J ends lost 0 bases and 2 bases respectively, with 16 bases between them. The germline CDR1 and CDR2 sequences are SGHTA and FQGNSA. This chain's CDR3 is CASSLAPRRGGQETQYF. CDR3 bases read: TGTGCCAGCAGCTTAGCCCCCCGGCGGGGAGGACAAGAGACC.

Worth noting for this clone: Sequencing ends 3 residues short of the CDR3 end; the germline J gene provides the rest. This chain joins TRBV19 and TRBJ1-4; D perhaps matches TRBD1 (6 bases). The CDR3 has 16 residues. Trimming removed 6 bases at V and 2 bases at J, with 16 bases between. From germline, CDR1 is LNHDA and CDR2 SQIVND (reference sequence). CDR3 bases read: TGTGCCAGTAGCGACACAGGGTTAGGGACTAATGAAAAA. Translated, it gives CASSDTGLGTNEK. The whole CDR3 protein reads CASSDTGLGTNEKLFF.